The 30 T cell receptor beta chains given below trace back to one sample, sequenced in a study of a mutant IDH1 vaccine in newly diagnosed glioma. Indicated time point: week 11, during vaccination. All doses held 300 ug of mutant IDH1 20-mer peptide, with topical imiquimod. The antigens of these receptors remain unknown. Profiled with immunoSEQ multiplex PCR; TCRdb holds only in-frame clones, not every one. This table has 40,000 or so clones, roughly 89% appearing once. Sequenced material: PBMCs, taken from a glioma patient whose treatment included an IDH1 peptide vaccine. The receptors shown here come from a man in his forties with glioma.

The J gene is TRBJ2-3, the V gene TRBV11-2; maybe TRBD2 (5 bases). Germline V gene data show CDR1 as SGHAT and CDR2 as FQNNGV. The CDR3 totals 14 residues. The V and J ends lost 5 bases and 4 bases respectively, with 13 bases between them. CDR3 amino acids: CASSLQRSPDTQYF. The CDR3 nucleotides read TGTGCCAGCAGCCTCCAGCGGAGTCCAGATACGCAGTATTTT. Drawing the rest from reference TRBV11-2 and TRBJ2-3, the complete variable domain is EAGVAQSPRYKIIEKRQSVAFWCNPISGHATLYWYQQILGQGPKLLIQFQNNGVVDDSQLPKDRFSAERLKGVDSTLKIQPAKLEDSAVYLCASSLQRSPDTQYFGPGTRLTVL.

The chain is built from TRBV5-6 and TRBJ1-3; TRBD1 is a possible D gene (5 bases). The V gene lost 1 base and the J gene lost 1 base, with 12 bases spanning the gap. CDR3 length equals 16 residues. Germline CDR1 reads SGHDT; CDR2 reads YYEEEE. The CDR3 reads CASSLRAGSSGNTIYF. CDR3 coding DNA: TGTGCCAGCAGCTTGAGGGCAGGGAGTTCTGGAAACACCATATATTTT.

The chain uses TRBV18 and TRBJ1-4; TRBD1 aligns across 10 bases. The CDR3 extends over 15 amino acids. V gave up 3 bases and J gave up 8 bases; unmatched junction bases: 6. Germline V gives CDR1 KGHSH, CDR2 LQKENI. The CDR3 sequence: CASSPARQGAEKLFF. Here the CDR3 DNA reads TGTGCCAGCTCACCGGCCAGACAGGGGGCGGAAAAACTGTTTTTT. The complete variable domain, with remaining parts taken from reference TRBV18 and TRBJ1-4, reads NAGVMQNPRHLVRRRGQEARLRCSPMKGHSHVYWYRQLPEEGLKFMVYLQKENIIDESGMPKERFSAEFPKEGPSILRIQQVVRGDSAAYFCASSPARQGAEKLFFGSGTQLSVL.

CDR3 amino acids: CASSPGPRGNTIYF. CDR3 sequence (DNA): TGTGCCAGCAGCCCGGGACCTCGGGGAAACACCATATATTTT. The V call is TRBV7-2, the J call TRBJ1-3, with D possibly TRBD1 on 5 matching bases. Germline lookup yields CDR1 SGHTA and CDR2 FQGNSA. The CDR3 has 14 amino acids. V lost 5 bases, J lost 4 bases, and 12 bases lay in between.

This clone came up once. The chain uses TRBV7-4 and TRBJ1-1, with 7 nucleotides matching TRBD1. The CDR3 has 13 residues. Germline lookup yields CDR1 SGHVT and CDR2 SQSDAQ. Trimming removed 7 bases from V and 2 bases from J; junction bases left unmatched: 4. DNA of the CDR3: TGTGCCAGCAACCACAGGGGCAACACTGAAGCTTTCTTT. Its protein is CASNHRGNTEAFF.

The chain employs TRBV5-4 and TRBJ1-3; D is possibly TRBD1 (5 bases). This CDR3 is 15 amino acids long. Germline CDR1 and CDR2: SGHNT and YYREEE (reference sequence). V lost 7 bases and J 4 bases, leaving 18 bases between the germline ends. CDR3 sequence (DNA): TGTGCCAGCGGAACCCTGGGCAGGGTCGGAAACACCATATATTTT. Translation gives CASGTLGRVGNTIYF.

The chain has TRBV19 and TRBJ2-1; D call uncertain. This CDR3 region has 11 residues. Germline V gene lookup returns CDR1 LNHDA and CDR2 SQIVND (reference sequence). The V end lost 3 bases, the J end lost 9 bases, and 6 bases lay between the germline ends. The DNA of the CDR3 is TGTGCCAGTAGTATCTTGACTGAGCAGTTCTTC. Translating it yields CASSILTEQFF.

This chain uses TRBV25-1 with TRBJ1-2, with unresolved D. Trimming left V 4 bases short and J 0 bases short, with 3 bases between. CDR1 and CDR2 from the germline V gene are MGHDK and SYGVNS. This CDR3 comprises 12 residues. The CDR3 loop reads CASSVANYGYTF. CDR3 bases: TGTGCCAGCAGTGTAGCTAACTATGGCTACACCTTC.

The chain combines TRBV6-5 with TRBJ2-3; D possibly corresponds to TRBD2 (6 bases). Germline loops: CDR1 MNHEY, CDR2 SVGAGI. The germline V and J ends were trimmed by 3 bases and 6 bases, with 10 bases remaining between them. The CDR3 has 13 amino acids. The CDR3 here is CASSYGLADTQYF. In DNA, the CDR3 is TGTGCCAGCAGTTATGGCCTAGCGGATACGCAGTATTTT.

This clone has just one count. V usage is TRBV5-1 and J usage is TRBJ2-1, with D uncertain. The CDR3 spans 12 residues. Trimming removed 1 base from V and 8 bases from J, with 7 bases in between. The germline V gene encodes CDR1 SGHRS and CDR2 YFSETQ. CDR3 DNA sequence: TGCGCCAGCAGCTTGATGGATCATGAGCAGTTCTTC. Encoded protein: CASSLMDHEQFF.

This chain links TRBV5-4 with TRBJ2-1; TRBD2 is a possible D gene (5 bases). Germline CDR1 is SGHNT and CDR2 is YYREEE (reference sequence). V lost 0 bases and J lost 0, with 7 bases in between. This CDR3 contains 15 residues. CDR3 in amino acids: CASSLDGNSYNEQFF. Here the CDR3 DNA reads TGTGCCAGCAGCTTGGACGGGAACTCCTACAATGAGCAGTTCTTC. Complete variable domain (other parts from reference TRBV5-4 and TRBJ2-1): ETGVTQSPTHLIKTRGQQVTLRCSSQSGHNTVSWYQQALGQGPQFIFQYYREEENGRGNFPPRFSGLQFPNYSSELNVNALELDDSALYLCASSLDGNSYNEQFFGPGTRLTVL.

The V call is TRBV4-1, the J call TRBJ2-6; D is possibly TRBD2 (5 bases). CDR1 and CDR2 from the germline V gene are MGHRA and YSYEKL. V lost 6 bases and J lost 2, with 20 bases in between. This CDR3 has 18 residues. The CDR3 region has the DNA TGCGCCAGCAGACCTGGAGGCTTCTCCCGCCCTGGGGCCAACGTCCTGACTTTC. Its protein product is CASRPGGFSRPGANVLTF.

V and J are TRBV9 and TRBJ2-7; 9 positions match TRBD1. Germline CDR1 and CDR2: SGDLS and YYNGEE. Trimming removed 3 bases from V and 5 bases from J; junction bases left unmatched: 15. The CDR3 spans 17 residues. CDR3 DNA: TGTGCCAGCAGCGAGGGGACAGGGAACAGGGTCTACGACGAGCAGTACTTC. Translated, it gives CASSEGTGNRVYDEQYF.

The genes are TRBV18 and TRBJ1-3; the D is unclear. V shed 3 bases and J shed 10 bases, with 19 bases lying between them. Germline V gene data show CDR1 as KGHSH and CDR2 as LQKENI. The CDR3 runs to 15 residues. CDR3 bases: TGTGCCAGCTCACCTATTAACATGGACCGCGGAACCATATATTTT. Protein product: CASSPINMDRGTIYF.

The CDR3 reads CGGAAQINTEAFF. The CDR3 DNA follows: TGCGGCGGGGCGGCGCAAATTAACACTGAAGCTTTCTTT. The chain has TRBV29-1 and TRBJ1-1; possible D gene TRBD1, 5 bases. The CDR3 totals 13 residues. Looked up from germline, CDR1 is SQVTM and CDR2 is ANQGSEA.

The genes are TRBV25-1 and TRBJ2-1; the D gene is possibly TRBD2 (6 bases). Between the trimmed V and J ends, which lost 7 bases and 1 base, there was a span of 17 bases. The length of the CDR3 is 16 residues. Germline CDR1 and CDR2: MGHDK and SYGVNS. The chain's CDR3 is CASTNTGTGSYNEQFF. CDR3 sequence (DNA): TGTGCCAGCACTAACACCGGGACTGGATCCTACAATGAGCAGTTCTTC.

V usage is TRBV19 and J usage is TRBJ2-7; the D is unclear. CDR3 length: 14 amino acids. Deletions cut 5 bases from V and 1 base from J, with 12 bases between. Germline V gives CDR1 LNHDA, CDR2 SQIVND (reference sequence). DNA of the CDR3: TGTGCCAGTAGTTTGCAGGACGGATCCTACGAGCAGTACTTC. Translation gives CASSLQDGSYEQYF.

This chain connects TRBV2 to TRBJ2-2; D is uncertain. The CDR3 contains 12 residues. Trimming left V 3 bases short and J 3 bases short, with 2 bases between. The germline gives CDR1 SNHLY, CDR2 FYNNEI. DNA of the CDR3: TGTGCCAGCAGTGAGTACACCGGGGAGCTGTTTTTT. Its protein is CASSEYTGELFF.

V and J are TRBV28 and TRBJ1-4; possibly TRBD1 for D (6 bases). CDR1 is MDHEN and CDR2 is SYDVKM in the germline V gene. This CDR3 has 13 residues. V dropped 4 bases and J dropped 5 bases, with 8 bases sitting between them. The CDR3 DNA is TGTGCCAGCAGTTGCAGGGGAAATGAAAAACTGTTTTTT. Its translation is CASSCRGNEKLFF.

The chain uses TRBV28 and TRBJ2-7, with 7 bases lining up with TRBD1. V was clipped by 3 bases and J by 2 bases; unmatched bases: 4. The CDR3 extends over 14 amino acids. Germline loops: CDR1 MDHEN, CDR2 SYDVKM. CDR3 residues: CASSFDRVTYEQYF. CDR3 DNA sequence: TGTGCCAGCAGTTTCGACAGGGTTACCTACGAGCAGTACTTC.

The chain uses TRBV25-1 and TRBJ2-1; D remains unclear. From germline, CDR1 is MGHDK and CDR2 SYGVNS. The V gene lost 2 bases and the J gene lost 3 bases, with 11 bases spanning the gap. The CDR3 runs to 15 residues. The CDR3 region has the DNA TGTGCCAGCAGTGAACCAACTCTACTCTACAATGAGCAGTTCTTC. This encodes CASSEPTLLYNEQFF.

By proportion, this clone is medium-sized. The chain uses TRBV27 and TRBJ2-6; no clear D. CDR1 is MNHEY, CDR2 SMNVEV, per germline (reference sequence). The CDR3 loop spans 13 amino acids. Trimming took 4 bases from V and 4 from J, leaving 5 bases between them. In nucleotides, the CDR3 is TGTGCCAGCAGTTCTATGGGGGCCAACGTCCTGACTTTC. Translation gives CASSSMGANVLTF.

This chain joins TRBV2 and TRBJ2-5; D may match TRBD1 or TRBD2 (6 bases each). This CDR3 contains 15 residues. Per the germline V gene, CDR1 is SNHLY and CDR2 is FYNNEI. V lost 7 bases and J 5 bases, leaving 20 bases between the germline ends. The CDR3 sequence is CASIKDTRGRETQYF. CDR3 in DNA: TGTGCCAGCATCAAGGACACAAGGGGGAGGGAGACCCAGTACTTC.

The chain uses TRBV5-8 and TRBJ1-4; tentatively, D is TRBD1 (5 bases). With 0 bases removed from V and 5 bases from J, the gap between germline ends came to 11 bases. CDR1 is SGHTS, CDR2 YDEGEE, per germline. The CDR3 has 15 residues. The CDR3 reads CASSLGVDRNEKLFF. The CDR3 DNA reads as TGTGCCAGCAGCTTGGGCGTTGACAGAAATGAAAAACTGTTTTTT.

The V call is TRBV5-1, the J call TRBJ2-1; D gene unclear. Between the trimmed V and J ends, which lost 1 base and 4 bases, there was a span of 6 bases. CDR3 length: 13 amino acids. The V gene's germline CDR1 is SGHRS and CDR2 YFSETQ. CDR3 nucleotide sequence: TGCGCCAGCAGCTTGCTCAAGTACAATGAGCAGTTCTTC. Its protein is CASSLLKYNEQFF.

The V gene is TRBV16, the J gene TRBJ2-5, with 11 bases fitting TRBD2. Germline values: CDR1 KGHSY, CDR2 FQNENV. The CDR3 totals 15 residues. V shed 4 bases and J 3 bases; nucleotides not matched to a gene: 4. CDR3 DNA sequence: TGTGCCAGCAGCCGCAGGGGACTAGCGGAAGAGACCCAGTACTTC. Translated: CASSRRGLAEETQYF.

The rearrangement links TRBV18 to TRBJ2-1; no clear D. The CDR3 has 15 residues. Trimming shortened V by 3 bases and J by 6 bases, and 15 bases separated the two germline ends. Germline V gives CDR1 KGHSH, CDR2 LQKENI. The CDR3 reads CASSPNQWRGNEQFF. As DNA, the CDR3 is TGTGCCAGCTCACCGAACCAATGGAGAGGCAATGAGCAGTTCTTC.

This chain connects TRBV6-1 to TRBJ1-1; no definite D call. The CDR3 loop spans 14 amino acids. Trimming stripped 2 bases from V and 6 bases from J, with 13 bases between. Germline V gene data show CDR1 as MNHNS and CDR2 as SASEGT. The CDR3 sequence is CASSERRDSAEAFF. The CDR3 DNA reads as TGTGCCAGCAGTGAAAGGAGGGATAGTGCTGAAGCTTTCTTT.

The V gene is TRBV6-5, the J gene TRBJ2-5; D possibly matches TRBD1 or TRBD2 (5 bases each). The V and J ends lost 8 bases and 3 bases respectively, with 19 bases between them. The length of the CDR3 is 15 residues. Germline CDR1 reads MNHEY; CDR2 reads SVGAGI. CDR3 sequence: CASLGAGSGEETQYF. As DNA, the CDR3 is TGTGCCAGCTTAGGGGCAGGGTCCGGGGAAGAGACCCAGTACTTC.

The chain combines TRBV5-1 with TRBJ2-7, with TRBD2 as a possible D gene (6 bases). V lost 0 bases to trimming and J lost 0 bases, with 13 bases between them. The CDR3 is made up of 16 amino acids. Germline V gene data show CDR1 as SGHRS and CDR2 as YFSETQ. The CDR3 nucleotides read TGCGCCAGCAGCTTGGTCTTAGCGGTGAGCTCCTACGAGCAGTACTTC. It specifies CASSLVLAVSSYEQYF.